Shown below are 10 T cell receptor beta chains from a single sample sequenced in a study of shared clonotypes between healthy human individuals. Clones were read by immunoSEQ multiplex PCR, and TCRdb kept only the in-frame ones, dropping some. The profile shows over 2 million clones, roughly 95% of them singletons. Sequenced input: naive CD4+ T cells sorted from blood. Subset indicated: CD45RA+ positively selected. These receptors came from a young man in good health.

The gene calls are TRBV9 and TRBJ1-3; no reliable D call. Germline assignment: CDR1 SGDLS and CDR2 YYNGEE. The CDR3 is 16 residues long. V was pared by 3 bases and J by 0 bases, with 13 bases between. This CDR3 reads CASSGQNGPSGNTIYF. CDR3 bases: TGTGCCAGCAGCGGTCAGAACGGACCCTCTGGAAACACCATATATTTT.

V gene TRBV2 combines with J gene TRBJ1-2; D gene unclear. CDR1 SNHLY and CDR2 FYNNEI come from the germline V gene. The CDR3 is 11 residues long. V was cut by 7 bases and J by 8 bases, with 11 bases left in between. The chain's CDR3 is CASKGLRGYTF. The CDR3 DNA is TGTGCCAGCAAAGGGTTGCGGGGCTACACCTTC.

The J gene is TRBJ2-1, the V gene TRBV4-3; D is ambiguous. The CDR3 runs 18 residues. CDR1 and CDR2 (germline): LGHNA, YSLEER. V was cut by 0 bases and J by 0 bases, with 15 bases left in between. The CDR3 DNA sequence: TGCGCCAGCAGCCAAGATCGAAACGGCGGTAGCTCCTACAATGAGCAGTTCTTC. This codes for CASSQDRNGGSSYNEQFF.

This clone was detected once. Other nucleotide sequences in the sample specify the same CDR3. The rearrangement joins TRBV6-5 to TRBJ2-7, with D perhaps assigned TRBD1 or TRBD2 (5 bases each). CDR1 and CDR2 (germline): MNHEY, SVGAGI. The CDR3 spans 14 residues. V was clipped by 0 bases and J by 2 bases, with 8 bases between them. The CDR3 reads CASSYSRGPYEQYF. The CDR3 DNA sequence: TGTGCCAGCAGTTACTCGAGGGGACCCTACGAGCAGTACTTC.

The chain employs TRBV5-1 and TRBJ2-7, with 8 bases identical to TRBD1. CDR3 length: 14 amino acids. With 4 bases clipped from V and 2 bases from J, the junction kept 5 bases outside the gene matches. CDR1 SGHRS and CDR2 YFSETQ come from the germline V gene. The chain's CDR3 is CASSIDRGAYEQYF. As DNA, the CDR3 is TGCGCCAGCAGCATAGACAGGGGAGCCTACGAGCAGTACTTC.

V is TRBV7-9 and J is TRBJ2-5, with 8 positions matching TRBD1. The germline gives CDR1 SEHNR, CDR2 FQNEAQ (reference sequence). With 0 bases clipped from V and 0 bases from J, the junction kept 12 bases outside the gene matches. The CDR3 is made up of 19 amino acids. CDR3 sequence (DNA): TGTGCCAGCAGCTTAGCGAGGGTTGTGGACAGGGTTTACCAAGAGACCCAGTACTTC. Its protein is CASSLARVVDRVYQETQYF.

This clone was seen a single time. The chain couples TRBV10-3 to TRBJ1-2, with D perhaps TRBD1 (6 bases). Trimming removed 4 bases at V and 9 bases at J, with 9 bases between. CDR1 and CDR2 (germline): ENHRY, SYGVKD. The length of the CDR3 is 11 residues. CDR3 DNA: TGTGCCATCAGTGCAGGGGAGCGCTACACCTTC. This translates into CAISAGERYTF.

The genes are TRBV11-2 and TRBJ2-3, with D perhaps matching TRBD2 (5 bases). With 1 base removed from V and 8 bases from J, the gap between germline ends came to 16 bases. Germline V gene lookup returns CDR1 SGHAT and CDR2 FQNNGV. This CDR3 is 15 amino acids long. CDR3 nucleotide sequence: TGTGCCAGCAGCTTAGGGCGGGCCACCTCTTCTACGCAGTATTTT. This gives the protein CASSLGRATSSTQYF. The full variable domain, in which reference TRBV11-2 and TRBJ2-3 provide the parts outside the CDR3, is EAGVAQSPRYKIIEKRQSVAFWCNPISGHATLYWYQQILGQGPKLLIQFQNNGVVDDSQLPKDRFSAERLKGVDSTLKIQPAKLEDSAVYLCASSLGRATSSTQYFGPGTRLTVL.

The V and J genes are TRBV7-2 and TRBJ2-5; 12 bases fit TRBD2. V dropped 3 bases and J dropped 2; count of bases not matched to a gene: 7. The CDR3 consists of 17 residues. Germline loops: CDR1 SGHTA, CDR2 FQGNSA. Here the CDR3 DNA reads TGTGCCAGCAGCTTCCTAGCGGGAGGGCCTGGGCAAGAGACCCAGTACTTC. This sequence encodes CASSFLAGGPGQETQYF.

The CDR3 sequence is CASSQSGRIVEQYF. Written as DNA, the CDR3 is TGTGCCAGCAGTCAGAGCGGGAGGATCGTCGAGCAGTACTTC. The rearrangement uses TRBV6-5 and TRBJ2-7, with 9 bases that match TRBD2. With V trimmed by 5 bases and J by 6 bases, 8 bases remained unmatched. Looked up from germline, CDR1 is MNHEY and CDR2 is SVGAGI. The CDR3 contains 14 residues.